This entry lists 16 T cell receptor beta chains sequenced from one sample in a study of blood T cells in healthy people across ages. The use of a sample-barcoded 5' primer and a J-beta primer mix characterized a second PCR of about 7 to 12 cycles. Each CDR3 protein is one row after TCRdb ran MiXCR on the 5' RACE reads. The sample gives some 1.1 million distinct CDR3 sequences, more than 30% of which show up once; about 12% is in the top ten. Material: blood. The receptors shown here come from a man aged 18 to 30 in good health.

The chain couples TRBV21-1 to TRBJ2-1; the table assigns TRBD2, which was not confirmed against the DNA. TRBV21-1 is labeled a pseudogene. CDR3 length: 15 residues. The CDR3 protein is CASIVPGLPCGAQFF. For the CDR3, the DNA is TGTGCCAGCATCGTACCGGGACTACCCTGCGGGGCCCAGTTCTTC.

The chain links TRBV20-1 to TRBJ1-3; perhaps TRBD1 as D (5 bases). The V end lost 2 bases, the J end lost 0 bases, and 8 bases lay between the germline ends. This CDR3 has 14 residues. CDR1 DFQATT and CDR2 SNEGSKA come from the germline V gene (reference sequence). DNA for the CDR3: TGCAGTGCTAGACAGGGCTCCTCTGGAAACACCATATATTTT. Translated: CSARQGSSGNTIYF.

This CDR3 reads CASSFTTGQETQYF. CDR3 bases: TGTGCCAGCAGCTTTACAACAGGACAAGAGACCCAGTACTTC. The J gene is TRBJ2-4, the V gene TRBV5-6; possibly TRBD1 for D (5 bases). The last part of the DNA fits TRBJ2-5 better; the J call may be wrong. There are 14 residues in the CDR3. From germline, CDR1 is SGHDT and CDR2 YYEEEE.

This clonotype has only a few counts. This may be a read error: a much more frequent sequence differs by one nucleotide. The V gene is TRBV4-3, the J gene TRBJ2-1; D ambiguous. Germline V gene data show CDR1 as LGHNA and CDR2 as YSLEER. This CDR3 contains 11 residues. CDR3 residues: CASSRYKEQFF. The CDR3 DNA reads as TGCGCCAGCAGCCGCTACAAGGAGCAGTTCTTC.

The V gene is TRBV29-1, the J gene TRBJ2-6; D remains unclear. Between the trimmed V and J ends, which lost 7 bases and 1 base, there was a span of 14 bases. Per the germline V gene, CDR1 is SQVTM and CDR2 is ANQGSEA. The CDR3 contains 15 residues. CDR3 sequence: CSALWPTSGANVLTF. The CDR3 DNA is TGCAGCGCCTTGTGGCCGACTTCTGGGGCCAACGTCCTGACTTTC.

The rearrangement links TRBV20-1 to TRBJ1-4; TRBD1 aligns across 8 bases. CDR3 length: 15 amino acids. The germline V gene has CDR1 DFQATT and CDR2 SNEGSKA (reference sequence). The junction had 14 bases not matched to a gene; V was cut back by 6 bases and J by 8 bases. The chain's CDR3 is CSAPNPGQGSEKLFF. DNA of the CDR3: TGCAGTGCCCCCAACCCCGGACAGGGTAGCGAAAAACTGTTTTTT.

CDR3 DNA: TGTGCCAGCAGCGTAGCGTCAGCAACTAATGAAAAACTGTTTTTT. Residues: CASSVASATNEKLFF. The chain carries TRBV9 and TRBJ1-4, with unresolved D. V dropped 0 bases and J dropped 0 bases, with 6 bases sitting between them. CDR1 SGDLS and CDR2 YYNGEE come from the germline V gene. CDR3 length: 15 residues.

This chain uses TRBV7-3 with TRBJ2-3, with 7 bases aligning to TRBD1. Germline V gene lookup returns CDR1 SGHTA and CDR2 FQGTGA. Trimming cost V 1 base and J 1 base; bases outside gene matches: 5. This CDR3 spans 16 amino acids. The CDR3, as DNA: TGTGCCAGCAGCTTAAGAGGGGGCCCCCGCACAGATACGCAGTATTTT. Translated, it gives CASSLRGGPRTDTQYF.

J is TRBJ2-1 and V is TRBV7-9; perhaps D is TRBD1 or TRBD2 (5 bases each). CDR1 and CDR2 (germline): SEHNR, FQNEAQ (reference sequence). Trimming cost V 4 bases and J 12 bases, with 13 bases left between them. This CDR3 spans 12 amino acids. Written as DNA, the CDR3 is TGTGCCAGCAGCTACCCCGGGACGCCGCAGTTCTTC. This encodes CASSYPGTPQFF.

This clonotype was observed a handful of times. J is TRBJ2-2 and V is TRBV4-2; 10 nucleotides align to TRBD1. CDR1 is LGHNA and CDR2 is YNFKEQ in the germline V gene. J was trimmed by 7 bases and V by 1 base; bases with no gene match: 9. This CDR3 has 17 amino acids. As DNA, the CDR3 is TGTGCCAGCAGCCAAGGGGGACAGGGGAAGATCGACGGGGAGCTGTTTTTT. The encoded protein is CASSQGGQGKIDGELFF.

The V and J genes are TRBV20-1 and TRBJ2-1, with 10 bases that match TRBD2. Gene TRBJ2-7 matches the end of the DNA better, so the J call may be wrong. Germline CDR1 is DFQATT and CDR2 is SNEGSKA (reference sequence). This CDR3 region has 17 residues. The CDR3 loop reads CSLDGLAVFKSYNEQYF. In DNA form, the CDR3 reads TGCAGCCTGGACGGACTAGCGGTATTTAAGTCCTACAATGAGCAGTACTTC.

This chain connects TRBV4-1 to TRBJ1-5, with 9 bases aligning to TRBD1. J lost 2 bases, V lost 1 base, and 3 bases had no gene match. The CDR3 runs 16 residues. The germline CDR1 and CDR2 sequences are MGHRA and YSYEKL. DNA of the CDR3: TGCGCCAGCAGCCAAGCGGACAGGGGCGGCAATCAGCCCCAGCATTTT. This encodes CASSQADRGGNQPQHF.

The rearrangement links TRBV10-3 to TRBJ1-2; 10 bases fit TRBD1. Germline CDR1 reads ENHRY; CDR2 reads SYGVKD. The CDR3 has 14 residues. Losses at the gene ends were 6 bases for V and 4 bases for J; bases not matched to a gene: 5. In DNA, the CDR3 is TGTGCCATCAGGGAAAGGACAGGGGGCTATGGCTACACCTTC. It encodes CAIRERTGGYGYTF.

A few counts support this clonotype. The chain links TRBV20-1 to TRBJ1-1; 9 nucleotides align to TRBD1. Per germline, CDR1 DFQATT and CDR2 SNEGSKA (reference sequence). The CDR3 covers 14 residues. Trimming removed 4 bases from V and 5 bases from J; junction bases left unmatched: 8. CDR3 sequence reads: CSATKDRGITEAFF. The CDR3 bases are TGCAGTGCTACAAAGGACAGGGGAATTACTGAAGCTTTCTTT.

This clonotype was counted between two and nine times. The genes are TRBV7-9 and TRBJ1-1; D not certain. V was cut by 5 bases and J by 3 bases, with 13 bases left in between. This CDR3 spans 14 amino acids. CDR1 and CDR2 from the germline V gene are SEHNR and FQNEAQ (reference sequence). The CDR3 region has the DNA TGTGCCAGCAGCCCTCAGCGGGTGGACACTGAAGCTTTCTTT. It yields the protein CASSPQRVDTEAFF.

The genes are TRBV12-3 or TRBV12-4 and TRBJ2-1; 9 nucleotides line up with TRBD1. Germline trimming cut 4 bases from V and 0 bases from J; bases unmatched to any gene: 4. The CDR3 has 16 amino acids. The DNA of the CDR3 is TGTGCCAGCAGTTATGGGACAGGGAGCTCCTACAATGAGCAGTTCTTC. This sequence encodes CASSYGTGSSYNEQFF.